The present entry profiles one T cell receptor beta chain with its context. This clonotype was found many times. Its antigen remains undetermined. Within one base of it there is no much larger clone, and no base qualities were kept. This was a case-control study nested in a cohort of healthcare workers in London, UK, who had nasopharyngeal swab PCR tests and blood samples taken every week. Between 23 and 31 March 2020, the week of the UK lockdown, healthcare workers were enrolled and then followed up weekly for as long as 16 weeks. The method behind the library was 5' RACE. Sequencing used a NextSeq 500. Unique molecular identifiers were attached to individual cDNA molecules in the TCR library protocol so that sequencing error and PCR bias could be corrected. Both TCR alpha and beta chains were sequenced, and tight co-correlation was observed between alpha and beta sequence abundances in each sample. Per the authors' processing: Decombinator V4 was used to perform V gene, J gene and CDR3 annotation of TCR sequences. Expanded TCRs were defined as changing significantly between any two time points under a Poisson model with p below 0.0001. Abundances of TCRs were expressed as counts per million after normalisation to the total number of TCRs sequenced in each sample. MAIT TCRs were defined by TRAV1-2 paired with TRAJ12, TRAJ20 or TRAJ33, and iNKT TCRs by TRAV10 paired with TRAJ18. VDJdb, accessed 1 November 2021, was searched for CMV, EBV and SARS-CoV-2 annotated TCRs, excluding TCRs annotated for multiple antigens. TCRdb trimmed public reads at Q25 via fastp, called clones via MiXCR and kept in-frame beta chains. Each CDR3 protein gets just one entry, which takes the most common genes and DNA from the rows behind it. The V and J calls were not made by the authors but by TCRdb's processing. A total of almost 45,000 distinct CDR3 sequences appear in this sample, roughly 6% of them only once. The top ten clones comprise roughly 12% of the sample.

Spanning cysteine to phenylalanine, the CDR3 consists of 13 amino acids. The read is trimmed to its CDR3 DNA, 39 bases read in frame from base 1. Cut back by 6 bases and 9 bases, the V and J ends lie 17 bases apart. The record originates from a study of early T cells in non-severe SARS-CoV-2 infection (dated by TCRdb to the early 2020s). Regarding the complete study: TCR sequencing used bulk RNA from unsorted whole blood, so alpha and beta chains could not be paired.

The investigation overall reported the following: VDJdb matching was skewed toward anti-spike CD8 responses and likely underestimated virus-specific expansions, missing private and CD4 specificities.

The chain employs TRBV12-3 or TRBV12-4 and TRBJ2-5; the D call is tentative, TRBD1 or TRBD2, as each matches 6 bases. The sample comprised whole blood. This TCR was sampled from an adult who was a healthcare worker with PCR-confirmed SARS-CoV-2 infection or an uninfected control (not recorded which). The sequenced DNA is TGTGCCAGCAGGCCAGGAGGGGGGTGGGCCCAGTACTTC. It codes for CASRPGGGWAQYF.